This TCR beta chain derives from a study of blood T cell repertoires in COVID-19. Across the whole study: From the United States, Italy and Spain came samples of acute and convalescent COVID-19. PBMCs, B-cell-depleted T cells, or T cells provided the cDNA or gDNA that made up the material.

From germline, CDR1 is SGHRS and CDR2 YFSETQ. This CDR3 has 15 residues. The ends lost 4 bases at V and 3 bases at J; junction bases unmatched: 7. Methods used by the authors: The assay estimated nucleated cells by amplifying reference gene primers. The assay was immunoSEQ multiplex PCR, and TCRdb's table has in-frame clones only and misses some. Clone size and the V and J calls come from that table; the DNA yielded D and trimming. The repertoire consists of approximately 93,000 clones, with roughly 71% occurring once and the leading ten covering approximately 9.3%. The sequenced sample consisted of peripheral blood. The chain is built from TRBV5-1 and TRBJ2-7; TRBD2 matches 10 bases. This receptor was obtained from an elderly woman with acute or convalescent COVID-19. In DNA, the CDR3 is TGCGCCAGCAGCCCCGGACTAGCGGACTTCTACGAGCAGTACTTC. It yields the protein CASSPGLADFYEQYF. Full variable domain (missing parts from reference TRBV5-1 and TRBJ2-7): KAGVTQTPRYLIKTRGQQVTLSCSPISGHRSVSWYQQTPGQGLQFLFEYFSETQRNKGNFPGRFSGRQFSNSRSEMNVSTLELGDSALYLCASSPGLADFYEQYFGPGTRLTVT.